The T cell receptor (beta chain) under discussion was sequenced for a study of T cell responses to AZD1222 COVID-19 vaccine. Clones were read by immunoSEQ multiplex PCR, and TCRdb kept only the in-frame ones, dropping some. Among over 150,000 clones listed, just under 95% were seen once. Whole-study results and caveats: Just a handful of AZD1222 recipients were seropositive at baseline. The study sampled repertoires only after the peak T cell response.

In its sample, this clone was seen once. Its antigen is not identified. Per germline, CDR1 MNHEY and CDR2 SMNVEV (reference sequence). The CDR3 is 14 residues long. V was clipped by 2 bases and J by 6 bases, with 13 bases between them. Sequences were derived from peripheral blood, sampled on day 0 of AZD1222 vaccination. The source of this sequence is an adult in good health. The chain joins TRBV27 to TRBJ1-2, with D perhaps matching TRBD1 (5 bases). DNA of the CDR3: TGTGCCAGCAGTTTAGCAGGGAGGCCGCATGGCTACACCTTC. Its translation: CASSLAGRPHGYTF.